The T cell receptor beta chain described here comes from a study of CD8 T cells in Susac syndrome. Sequencing targeted TCR beta in blood CD8+ and CD4+ T cells. It was with random hexamers that roughly 0.45 to 1 ug RNA was reverse transcribed. TCRdb recomputed calls from the immunoSEQ multiplex PCR reads with MiXCR, one row per CDR3 protein. Of approximately 160,000 distinct CDR3 sequences detected, 93% appear once; the ten largest clones hold 0.13%. V lost 7 bases, J lost 0 bases, and 14 bases lay in between. This CDR3 comprises 15 residues. Sequencing was performed on CD4+ T cells from PBMCs. The sequence was obtained from a human donor in good health. The J gene is TRBJ2-3, the V gene TRBV12-3 or TRBV12-4, with D tentatively TRBD2 (7 bases). CDR3 residues: CASTPGGPSTDTQYF. The CDR3 DNA reads as TGTGCCAGCACCCCGGGGGGCCCTAGCACAGATACGCAGTATTTT.